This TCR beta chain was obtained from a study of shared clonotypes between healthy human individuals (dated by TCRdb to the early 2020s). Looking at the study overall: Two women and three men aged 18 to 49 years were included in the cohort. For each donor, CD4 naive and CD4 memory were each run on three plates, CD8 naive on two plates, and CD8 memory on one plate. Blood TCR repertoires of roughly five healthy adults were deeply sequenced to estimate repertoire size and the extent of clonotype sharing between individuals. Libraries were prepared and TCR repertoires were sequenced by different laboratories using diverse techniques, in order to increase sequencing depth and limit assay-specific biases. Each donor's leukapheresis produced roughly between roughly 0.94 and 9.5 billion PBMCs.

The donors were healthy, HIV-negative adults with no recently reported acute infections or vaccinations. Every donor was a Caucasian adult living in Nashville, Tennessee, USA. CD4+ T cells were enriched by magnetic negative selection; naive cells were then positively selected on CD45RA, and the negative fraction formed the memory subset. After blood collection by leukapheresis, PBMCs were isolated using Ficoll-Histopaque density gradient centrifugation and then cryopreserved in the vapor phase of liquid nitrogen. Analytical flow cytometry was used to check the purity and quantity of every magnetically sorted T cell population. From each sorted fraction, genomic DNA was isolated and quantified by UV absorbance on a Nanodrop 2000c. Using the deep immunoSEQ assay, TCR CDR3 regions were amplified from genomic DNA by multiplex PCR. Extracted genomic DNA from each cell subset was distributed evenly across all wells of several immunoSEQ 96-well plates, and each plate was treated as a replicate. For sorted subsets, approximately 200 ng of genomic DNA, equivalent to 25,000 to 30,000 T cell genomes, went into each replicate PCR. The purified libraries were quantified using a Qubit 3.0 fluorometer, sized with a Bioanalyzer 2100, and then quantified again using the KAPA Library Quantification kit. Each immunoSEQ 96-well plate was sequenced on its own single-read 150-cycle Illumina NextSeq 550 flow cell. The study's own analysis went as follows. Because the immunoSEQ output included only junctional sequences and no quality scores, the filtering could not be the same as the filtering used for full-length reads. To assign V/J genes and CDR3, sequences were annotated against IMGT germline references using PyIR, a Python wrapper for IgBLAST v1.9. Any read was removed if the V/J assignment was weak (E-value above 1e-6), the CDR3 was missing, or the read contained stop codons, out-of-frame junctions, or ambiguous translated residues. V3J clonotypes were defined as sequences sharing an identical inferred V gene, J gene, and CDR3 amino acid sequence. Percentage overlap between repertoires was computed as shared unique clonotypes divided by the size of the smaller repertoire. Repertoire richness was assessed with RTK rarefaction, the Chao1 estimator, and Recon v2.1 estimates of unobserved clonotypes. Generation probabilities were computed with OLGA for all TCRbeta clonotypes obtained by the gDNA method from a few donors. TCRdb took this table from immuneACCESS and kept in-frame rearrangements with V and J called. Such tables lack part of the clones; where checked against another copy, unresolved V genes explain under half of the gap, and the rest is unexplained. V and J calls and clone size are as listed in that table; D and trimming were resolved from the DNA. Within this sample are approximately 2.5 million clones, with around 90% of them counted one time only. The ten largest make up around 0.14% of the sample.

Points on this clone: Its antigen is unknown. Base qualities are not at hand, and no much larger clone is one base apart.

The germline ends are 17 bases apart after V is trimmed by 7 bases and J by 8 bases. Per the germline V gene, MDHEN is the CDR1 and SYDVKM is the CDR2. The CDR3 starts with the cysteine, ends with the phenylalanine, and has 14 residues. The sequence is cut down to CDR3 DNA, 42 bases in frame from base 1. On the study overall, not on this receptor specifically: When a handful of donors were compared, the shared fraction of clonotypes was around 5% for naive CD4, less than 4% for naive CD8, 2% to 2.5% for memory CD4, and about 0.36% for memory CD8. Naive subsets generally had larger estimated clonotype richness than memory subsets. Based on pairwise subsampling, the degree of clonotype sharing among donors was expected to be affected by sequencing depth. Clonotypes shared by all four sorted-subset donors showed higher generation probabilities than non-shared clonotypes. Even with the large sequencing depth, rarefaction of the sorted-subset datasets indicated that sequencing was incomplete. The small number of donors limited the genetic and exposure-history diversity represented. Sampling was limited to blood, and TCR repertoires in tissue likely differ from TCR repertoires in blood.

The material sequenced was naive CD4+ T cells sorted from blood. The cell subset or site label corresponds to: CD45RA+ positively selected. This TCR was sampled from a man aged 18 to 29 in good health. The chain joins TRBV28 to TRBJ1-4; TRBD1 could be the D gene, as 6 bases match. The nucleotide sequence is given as TGTGCCAGCACCATCCCGGGACATACGGAAAAACTGTTTTTT. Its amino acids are CASTIPGHTEKLFF.